This T cell receptor beta chain came from a study of identifying expanded T cells in peripheral blood (dated by TCRdb to the late 2010s). Looking at the study overall: Four technical replicates, made by sequencing separate aliquots from the same pool of genomic DNA, were compared pairwise.

During the collection period, no immune events, such as infections, were documented for the healthy donors. To calibrate time-dependent variance in a beta-binomial model of T-cell clone differential abundance, blood repertoires from healthy donors were used as a training cohort. The training cohort included some ten healthy donors, of whom 3 were female and 7 were male. On average the donors were around 45 years old, and their ages spanned roughly 25 to 65 years. Whole blood was collected from each healthy donor at three time points spaced around two weeks apart and obtained from a commercial supplier. For immunosequencing, genomic DNA was extracted from whole blood that had not been sorted. The immunoSEQ Assay, which uses bias-controlled multiplex PCR amplification of genomic DNA, was used to profile TCRbeta CDR3 regions. In the paper's pipeline: To quantify the absolute abundance of each unique TCRbeta CDR3 region, the sequences were collapsed and filtered. Two models were used to test differential abundance: a binomial model (Fisher-equivalent) and a beta-binomial model that adds time-dependent variance fitted from healthy donors. Clones with fewer than 5 combined templates were removed, and a clone was called differentially abundant if the clone's Benjamini-Hochberg FDR was below 0.01. Using the form v = (b*log(k)+a)^2, the beta-binomial variance was modeled as a function of the total template count across the two samples. This is the immuneACCESS table as TCRdb keeps it, with only in-frame sequences that have V and J called. A part of the clones is gone; compared with another copy, unresolved V genes explain less than half, and the rest is unexplained. Clone size and the V and J calls come from that table; the DNA yielded D and trimming. The sample includes over 75,000 clones, with approximately 90% observed a single time. Together, the top ten hold around 3.6% of the sample.

In the case of this clone: Its antigen remains unidentified. No base quality values were provided; no much bigger clone lies one nucleotide off.

Overall study results and their limits: It was expected by the authors that biological variance in healthy repertoires might increase further over much longer intervals, such as months to years. For all healthy donors, the variance in clone template counts between roughly 2-week samples rose significantly as total template count increased. The beta-binomial model significantly reduced the number of clones called differentially abundant and the false-positive rate across all healthy-donor time intervals. Between technical replicates the binomial model flagged approximately 1.3 differentially abundant clones, whereas over about two weeks the binomial model flagged about 15 and over approximately 4 weeks approximately 20.

Taken from the germline V gene, the CDR1 and CDR2 loops are MGHRA and YSYEKL. Deletion took 7 bases off V and 3 bases off J, with a span of 15 bases between the germline ends. There are 14 amino acids in the CDR3, from cysteine to phenylalanine inclusive. The sequence is cut down to CDR3 DNA, 42 bases in frame from base 1. The V and J genes are TRBV4-1 and TRBJ2-5; the D gene identity is not certain. The sequence was collected from a person between 18 and 69 years old in good health. The sequencing sample was made of blood. The CDR3 is CASTLSMEEETQYF. Read as DNA, the sequence is TGCGCCAGCACCCTAAGTATGGAAGAAGAGACCCAGTACTTC.